These 11 T cell receptor beta chains were all obtained from the same sample, sequenced in a study of identical twins. MiXCR, applied by TCRdb to the 5' RACE reads, yields one record per CDR3 protein. Here the sample spans more than 1.5 million distinct CDR3 sequences, 25% to 35% being singletons. The source material was cord blood. Receptors originate from a newborn girl in good health.

The chain recombines TRBV3-1 with TRBJ2-7; D gene ambiguous. Germline V gene data show CDR1 as LGHDT and CDR2 as YNNKEL (reference sequence). The V end was cut by 1 base, the J end by 5 bases, with 15 bases between. This CDR3 region has 15 residues. The CDR3 DNA is TGTGCCAGCAGCCAAGTAGGCAGCTGGGTGGACGAGCAGTACTTC. Translating it yields CASSQVGSWVDEQYF.

V gene TRBV25-1 combines with J gene TRBJ1-6, with 7 bases lining up with TRBD1. Germline V gene sequence: CDR1 MGHDK, CDR2 SYGVNS. The CDR3 is 17 amino acids. Losses at the gene ends were 3 bases for V and 0 bases for J; bases not matched to a gene: 5. In DNA form, the CDR3 reads TGTGCCAGCAGTGACCTCCGGGACAGCTCCTATAATTCACCCCTCCACTTT. It yields the protein CASSDLRDSSYNSPLHF. Full variable domain (rest looked up from reference TRBV25-1 and TRBJ1-6): EADIYQTPRYLVIGTGKKITLECSQTMGHDKMYWYQQDPGMELHLIHYSYGVNSTEKGDLSSESTVSRIRTEHFPLTLESARPSHTSQYLCASSDLRDSSYNSPLHFGNGTRLTVT.

This clonotype showed up just a few times. The rearrangement joins TRBV29-1 to TRBJ1-2, with 9 bases that match TRBD1. J was trimmed by 3 bases and V by 6 bases; bases with no gene match: 8. The CDR3 is 14 residues long. Germline V gene lookup returns CDR1 SQVTM and CDR2 ANQGSEA. DNA of the CDR3: TGCAGCGTCCAGACAGGGGGAGGATACTATGGCTACACCTTC. Residues: CSVQTGGGYYGYTF.

This clonotype occurred a few times. At one boundary the junction diverges from the germline segment, which might be a read error. The chain recombines TRBV7-7 with TRBJ2-1; 8 bases agree with TRBD2. The CDR3 is made up of 17 amino acids. CDR1 and CDR2 (germline): SSHAT, FNYEAQ (reference sequence). CDR3 sequence: CASSSSRGLAGSNEQFF. The CDR3 DNA is TGTGCTAGCAGCTCTAGCCGCGGACTAGCTGGAAGCAATGAGCAGTTCTTC.

This clonotype was seen only a few times. The chain uses TRBV4-1 and TRBJ2-4, with D tentatively TRBD1 (6 bases). Germline V gives CDR1 MGHRA, CDR2 YSYEKL. This CDR3 is 14 amino acids long. Trimming shortened V by 5 bases and J by 1 base, and 9 bases separated the two germline ends. The CDR3 is CASSAGDAKNIQYF. CDR3 sequence (DNA): TGCGCCAGCAGCGCAGGGGATGCCAAAAACATTCAGTACTTC.

The chain couples TRBV20-1 to TRBJ2-1; possibly TRBD1 or TRBD2 for D (5 bases each). The CDR3 covers 14 residues. V was pared by 3 bases and J by 6 bases, with 15 bases between. Germline assignment: CDR1 DFQATT and CDR2 SNEGSKA (reference sequence). CDR3 bases: TGCAGTGCTAGTAGGGGCCCTGGGGGCAATGAGCAGTTCTTC. Residues: CSASRGPGGNEQFF.

Notes on this clonotype: A much larger clone lies one base from this, so it may be a read error. The chain links TRBV12-3 or TRBV12-4 to TRBJ2-3, with a tentative D call TRBD2 (6 bases). The CDR3 totals 14 residues. The CDR3 loop is CASSFLAATDAQYF. For the CDR3, the DNA is TGTGCCAGCAGTTTTTTAGCGGCCACAGATGCGCAGTATTTT.

This chain joins TRBV10-3 and TRBJ1-5; 8 bases match TRBD1. Germline lookup yields CDR1 ENHRY and CDR2 SYGVKD. CDR3 length equals 15 residues. Unmatched junction bases numbered 4, after V lost 0 bases and J lost 6 bases. The CDR3 DNA sequence: TGTGCCATCAGTGAGTCTCCAGGGGGCGGTCAGCCCCAGCATTTT. Its protein is CAISESPGGGQPQHF.

This clonotype was counted only a few times. The rearrangement joins TRBV24-1 to TRBJ2-1, with a possible D match to TRBD1 (5 bases). Looked up from germline, CDR1 is KGHDR and CDR2 is SFDVKD. V lost 1 base to trimming and J lost 7 bases, with 7 bases between them. The CDR3 runs 13 residues. The CDR3 reads CATSDFYRNEQFF. Here the CDR3 DNA reads TGTGCCACCAGTGATTTTTACAGGAATGAGCAGTTCTTC.

The chain carries TRBV3-1 and TRBJ2-5; tentative D call: TRBD2 (5 bases). From germline, CDR1 is LGHDT and CDR2 YNNKEL (reference sequence). The V end was cut by 7 bases, the J end by 5 bases, with 17 bases between. This CDR3 is built from 14 residues. The CDR3 protein is CASTSIWTRETQYF. CDR3 bases: TGTGCCAGCACCTCCATATGGACTCGGGAGACCCAGTACTTC.

The chain employs TRBV3-1 and TRBJ1-5; 7 nucleotides align to TRBD1. Germline lookup yields CDR1 LGHDT and CDR2 YNNKEL (reference sequence). V dropped 4 bases and J dropped 9; count of bases not matched to a gene: 15. The CDR3 has 16 amino acids. CDR3 amino acids: CASSLSTGWSQWPQHF. The CDR3, as DNA: TGTGCCAGCAGCCTGTCGACAGGGTGGTCACAATGGCCCCAGCATTTT. Using reference TRBV3-1 and TRBJ1-5 for the parts outside the CDR3, the full variable domain is DTAVSQTPKYLVTQMGNDKSIKCEQNLGHDTMYWYKQDSKKFLKIMFSYNNKELIINETVPNRFSPKSPDKAHLNLHINSLELGDSAVYFCASSLSTGWSQWPQHFGDGTRLSIL.